Listed below are T cell receptor beta chains from one sample, sequenced in a study of T-cell reconstitution after alpha-beta-depleted transplantation in children. Each CDR3 protein gets one entry after TCRdb re-called the PCR reads with MiXCR. The table records hundreds of thousands of distinct CDR3 sequences, about 33% of them present only once. Material: PBMCs from the stem cell graft donor, obtained from the stem cell graft. These receptors originate from a human donor who donated a stem cell graft to a child with aplastic anemia. The CDR3 runs from the conserved cysteine through the conserved F or W. The D gene is left open where the match is weak. The size entry is marked missing in some rows and otherwise reads once, few, many or a size class.

clone size,J gene,V gene,D gene,CDR3 DNA,CDR3 protein
-,TRBJ2-4,TRBV6-5,TRBD1,TGTGCCAGCAGTTACTCTAGGACAGGGGGCGACTTGGCCAAAAACATTCAGTACTTC,CASSYSRTGGDLAKNIQYF
-,TRBJ2-5,TRBV20-1,-,TGCAGTGCCAGAGGGGGGAGGGGGCATCAAGAGACCCAGTACTTC,CSARGGRGHQETQYF
-,TRBJ2-3,TRBV5-3,-,TGTGCCAGAAGCTTTGACACACCGAAGTTGGATACGCAGTATTTT,CARSFDTPKLDTQYF
few,TRBJ2-5,TRBV6-6,-,TGTGCCAGCAGCCCCGACGGGACCCAGTACTTC,CASSPDGTQYF
-,TRBJ2-2,TRBV10-3,-,TGTGCCATCAGTGAGGTCGAGACTAGTTTTAACACCGGGGAGCTGTTTTTT,CAISEVETSFNTGELFF
-,TRBJ2-7,TRBV12-3/TRBV12-4,TRBD1,TGTGCCAGCAACCTTGGGACAGCTAACCTCCAGTACTTC,CASNLGTANLQYF
few,TRBJ2-2,TRBV4-3,-,TGCGCCAGCAGCCAAGGCGGTGGTACCGGGGAGCTGTTTTTT,CASSQGGGTGELFF
-,TRBJ1-1,TRBV29-1,TRBD1,TGCAGCGTTTTAAAGGGGGCAGCTGAAGCTTTCTTT,CSVLKGAAEAFF
once,TRBJ2-5,TRBV5-1,-,TGCGCCAGCAGCTTCGCAGACTCCTTAGGAGAGACCCAGTACTTC,CASSFADSLGETQYF
-,TRBJ2-4,TRBV21-1,-,TGTGCCAGCACCCAGGGTTTCGAGAACATTCAGTACTTC,CASTQGFENIQYF
few,TRBJ1-1,TRBV12-3/TRBV12-4,-,TGTGCCAGCAGTTCCGGGGGTACCCAGAACACTGAAGCTTTCTTT,CASSSGGTQNTEAFF
-,TRBJ2-1,TRBV30,-,TGTGCCTGGAGTGTATCCGTCCTAGAGCAGTTCTTC,CAWSVSVLEQFF
-,TRBJ1-3,TRBV5-1,-,TGCGCCAGCAGCTTGGATGCAGTCTCGGCTGGAAACACCATATATTTT,CASSLDAVSAGNTIYF
few,TRBJ2-2,TRBV6-2/TRBV6-3,-,TGTGCCAGCAGTCCACGGGGAGAGAACACCGGGGAGCTGTTTTTT,CASSPRGENTGELFF
-,TRBJ1-1,TRBV19,TRBD1,TGTGCCAGTAGTATCGGCGGGTGGACAGGCGGTCCGAACACTGAAGCTTTCTTT,CASSIGGWTGGPNTEAFF
few,TRBJ1-1,TRBV20-1,-,TGCAGTGCTAGAGATCATATGCCCGGGACAACTAAGTTCGAAACTGAAGCTTTCTTT,CSARDHMPGTTKFETEAFF
-,TRBJ2-1,TRBV18,-,TGTGCCAGCTCACCACTTTCGGGATTCTCCTACAATGAGCAGTTCTTC,CASSPLSGFSYNEQFF
few,TRBJ2-5,TRBV20-1,TRBD2,TGCAGTGCGGGTCCGAGTAGCGGGACGGCCCGGAGGGCCCAGTACTTC,CSAGPSSGTARRAQYF
few,TRBJ2-1,TRBV9,TRBD2,TGTGCCAGCAGCGTAGTGGGACTAGCGGGAGATGAGCAGTTCTTC,CASSVVGLAGDEQFF
few,TRBJ1-1,TRBV6-5,-,TGTGCCAGCAGTTACGGGTCCTCTTTAAGCATGAACACTGAAGCTTTCTTT,CASSYGSSLSMNTEAFF
few,TRBJ1-5,TRBV6-1,TRBD1,TGTGCCAGCAGTGTAGCGGGGACAGGGACTCAGCCCCAGCATTTT,CASSVAGTGTQPQHF
-,TRBJ2-7,TRBV24-1,TRBD2,TGTGCCAGCAGTACTAGCGGTAAAGCCTACGAGCAGTACTTC,CASSTSGKAYEQYF
few,TRBJ2-6,TRBV13,TRBD1,TGTGCCAGCAGCCCTTTCTCCGGGACAGGGGCCCAAGGACCTTACTCTGGGGCCAACGTCCTGACTTTC,CASSPFSGTGAQGPYSGANVLTF
few,TRBJ2-7,TRBV20-1,-,TGCAGTGCTAGCACGCCCTCCTACGAGCAGTACTTC,CSASTPSYEQYF
few,TRBJ1-5,TRBV5-5,TRBD1,TGTGCCAGCAGCTTCCAGATAAAGGGACAGGAAAATCAGCCCCAGCATTTT,CASSFQIKGQENQPQHF
-,TRBJ2-5,TRBV4-3,-,TGCGCCAGCAGCCGCGGGGACCCCCCGGAGACCCAGTACTTC,CASSRGDPPETQYF
few,TRBJ1-3,TRBV9,TRBD1,TGTGCCAGCAGCGAGGGGACAGGAGCTGGAAACACCATATATTTT,CASSEGTGAGNTIYF
once,TRBJ2-5,TRBV25-1,TRBD1,TGTGCCAGCAGTGAATACGAGGGGGCTGGGGAGACCCAGTACTTC,CASSEYEGAGETQYF
-,TRBJ2-7,TRBV7-2,TRBD2,TGTGCCAGCAGCCTGTCGACTAGCGGGCCTTACGAGCAGTACTTC,CASSLSTSGPYEQYF
-,TRBJ2-3,TRBV29-1,-,TGCAGCGTTGTGTTGGCCGCAGATACGCAGTATTTT,CSVVLAADTQYF
few,TRBJ2-7,TRBV28,TRBD1,TGTGCCAGCAGTTCCGCCGGGACAGGGAAACCCTACGAGCAGTACTTC,CASSSAGTGKPYEQYF
-,TRBJ1-4,TRBV7-9,TRBD1,TGTGCCAGCAGCTACGGACAGGGGCTCGAAAAACTGTTTTTT,CASSYGQGLEKLFF
-,TRBJ1-5,TRBV12-3/TRBV12-4,-,TGTGCCAGCAGTTCTTGGTCACTGCCCCAGCATTTT,CASSSWSLPQHF
-,TRBJ1-2,TRBV5-1,TRBD1,TGCGCCAGCAGCTTCGACAGGGGTCTCTATGGCTACACCTTC,CASSFDRGLYGYTF
-,TRBJ2-3,TRBV29-1,-,TGCAGCGTTGCCGGGGGTACGGGCACAGATACGCAGTATTTT,CSVAGGTGTDTQYF
many,TRBJ2-7,TRBV5-1,-,TGCGCCAGCAGTACAGAGGAGGCCTCCGAGCAGTACTTC,CASSTEEASEQYF